This entry lists 32 T cell receptor beta chains sequenced from one sample in a study of shared clonotypes between healthy human individuals. Profiling relied on immunoSEQ multiplex PCR, and the TCRdb table lists in-frame clones only, not all of them. The repertoire holds roughly 2.2 million clones, with 85% to 95% as singletons. Sequenced input: naive CD4+ T cells from PBMCs. Documented subset: CD45RA+ positively selected. These receptors were obtained from a man younger than 30 in good health. Some clones in this sample may be carry-over from other donors' samples.

This clone was observed a few times. Other DNA sequences within the sample encode an identical CDR3. The genes are TRBV18 and TRBJ1-1; D is uncertain. Germline CDR1 and CDR2: KGHSH and LQKENI. V lost 1 base to trimming and J lost 1 base, with 1 base between them. The CDR3 loop spans 12 amino acids. The CDR3 loop reads CASSPQNTEAFF. CDR3 nucleotides: TGTGCCAGCTCACCACAGAACACTGAAGCTTTCTTT.

The chain is built from TRBV28 and TRBJ1-2; TRBD1 matches at 11 bases. Germline V CDR1 and CDR2: MDHEN, SYDVKM. With V trimmed by 3 bases and J by 8 bases, 17 bases remained unmatched. The CDR3 length is 18 residues. CDR3 protein: CASSFLRGQGAYGRGYTF. The CDR3 bases are TGTGCCAGCAGTTTCCTTCGAGGACAGGGGGCGTACGGGCGGGGCTACACCTTC.

With respect to this clone: Other nucleotide sequences from this sample produce the same CDR3. The CDR3 DNA follows: TGTGCCAGCAGCGTGGCGGGAGGGCCTTACAATGAGCAGTTCTTC. Its protein is CASSVAGGPYNEQFF. J is TRBJ2-1 and V is TRBV9, with 9 bases fitting TRBD2. Trimming cost V 2 bases and J 4 bases; bases outside gene matches: 4. The CDR3 runs 15 residues. The germline V gene has CDR1 SGDLS and CDR2 YYNGEE.

CDR3 region: CASSIQKPTNEKLFF. Written as DNA, the CDR3 is TGTGCCAGCAGCATACAGAAACCCACGAATGAAAAACTGTTTTTT. V is TRBV7-9 and J is TRBJ1-4, with D unclear. Germline CDR1 is SEHNR and CDR2 is FQNEAQ (reference sequence). The CDR3 is made up of 15 amino acids. The V end lost 5 bases, the J end lost 5 bases, and 15 bases lay between the germline ends.

The V call is TRBV7-6, the J call TRBJ1-5; the match to TRBD1 covers 8 bases. This CDR3 has 14 amino acids. Germline V gene lookup returns CDR1 SGHVS and CDR2 FNYEAQ. V gave up 4 bases and J gave up 4 bases; unmatched junction bases: 3. The CDR3 DNA is TGTGCCAGCAGCTACGGGACAGGTAATCAGCCCCAGCATTTT. Its protein is CASSYGTGNQPQHF. Using reference TRBV7-6 and TRBJ1-5 for the parts outside the CDR3, the full variable domain is GAGVSQSPRYKVTKRGQDVALRCDPISGHVSLYWYRQALGQGPEFLTYFNYEAQQDKSGLPNDRFSAERPEGSISTLTIQRTEQRDSAMYRCASSYGTGNQPQHFGDGTRLSIL.

The rearrangement joins TRBV6-5 to TRBJ2-1; D gene uncertain. The CDR3 sequence is 14 residues long. V was clipped by 6 bases and J by 0 bases, with 9 bases between them. In germline, CDR1 is MNHEY, CDR2 SVGAGI. CDR3 nucleotides: TGTGCCAGCAGGCTACGCAGCTCCTACAATGAGCAGTTCTTC. It codes for CASRLRSSYNEQFF.

This chain joins TRBV11-1 and TRBJ1-1; 8 positions agree with TRBD1. From germline, CDR1 is SGHAT and CDR2 FQDESV (reference sequence). The CDR3 runs to 15 residues. J lost 3 bases, V lost 4 bases, and 7 bases had no gene match. The CDR3 DNA reads as TGTGCCAGCAGCTGGGCAGGGGGCGCGGACACTGAAGCTTTCTTT. Protein sequence: CASSWAGGADTEAFF.

V is TRBV7-9 and J is TRBJ1-1; D is perhaps TRBD1 (5 bases). Trimming shortened V by 1 base and J by 6 bases, and 18 bases separated the two germline ends. Looked up from germline, CDR1 is SEHNR and CDR2 is FQNEAQ (reference sequence). The CDR3 length is 16 residues. The CDR3 is CASSLERFRGRAEAFF. The CDR3 coding sequence is TGTGCCAGCAGCTTAGAAAGGTTCCGGGGGAGGGCTGAAGCTTTCTTT.

About this clone: This sample includes further DNA sequences coding for the same CDR3. The chain has TRBV28 and TRBJ2-6; D gene uncertain. The CDR3 contains 15 residues. Germline V gene sequence: CDR1 MDHEN, CDR2 SYDVKM. The V and J ends lost 1 base and 4 bases respectively, with 8 bases between them. This CDR3 reads CASSLSGSGANVLTF. DNA for the CDR3: TGTGCCAGCAGTTTATCCGGGTCGGGGGCCAACGTCCTGACTTTC.

The chain links TRBV15 to TRBJ1-1; TRBD1 matches at 7 bases. V was clipped by 0 bases and J by 7 bases; unmatched bases: 8. The CDR3 is 15 residues long. Germline CDR1 LNHNV, CDR2 YYDKDF (reference sequence). The CDR3 DNA follows: TGTGCCACCAGCAGAGATCCCGGGACAGTGCGTGAAGCTTTCTTT. This sequence encodes CATSRDPGTVREAFF.

The CDR3 protein is CASSYSTGAHEQYF. CDR3 coding DNA: TGTGCCAGCAGTTACTCTACTGGGGCCCACGAGCAGTACTTC. The chain links TRBV6-5 to TRBJ2-7; tentative D call: TRBD1 (5 bases). V lost 0 bases, J lost 5 bases, and 11 bases lay in between. Germline CDR1 and CDR2: MNHEY and SVGAGI. The length of the CDR3 is 14 residues.

There are a few counts of this clone. J is TRBJ2-5 and V is TRBV28, with TRBD2 as a possible D gene (6 bases). This CDR3 has 14 amino acids. Trimming cost V 5 bases and J 5 bases, with 15 bases left between them. The germline V gene encodes CDR1 MDHEN and CDR2 SYDVKM. CDR3 nucleotide sequence: TGTGCCAGCAGTCGACGGAGGGCCCGGGAGACCCAGTACTTC. It codes for CASSRRRARETQYF.

This clone has just a few counts. The chain employs TRBV2 and TRBJ2-2; D uncertain. Germline CDR1 reads SNHLY; CDR2 reads FYNNEI. The CDR3 runs 14 residues. The germline V and J ends were trimmed by 6 bases and 3 bases, with 11 bases remaining between them. The CDR3 spells CASRTGRDTGELFF. The CDR3 region has the DNA TGTGCCAGCAGGACGGGCCGAGACACCGGGGAGCTGTTTTTT. Using reference TRBV2 and TRBJ2-2 for the parts outside the CDR3, the full variable domain is EPEVTQTPSHQVTQMGQEVILRCVPISNHLYFYWYRQILGQKVEFLVSFYNNEISEKSEIFDDQFSVERPDGSNFTLKIRSTKLEDSAMYFCASRTGRDTGELFFGEGSRLTVL.

The chain couples TRBV5-1 to TRBJ2-3; 8 bases fit TRBD2. Germline V gene sequence: CDR1 SGHRS, CDR2 YFSETQ. V dropped 0 bases and J dropped 3; count of bases not matched to a gene: 3. The CDR3 totals 15 residues. In DNA form, the CDR3 reads TGCGCCAGCAGCTTGGACGGACTAGCAACAGATACGCAGTATTTT. It specifies CASSLDGLATDTQYF.

This rearrangement joins TRBV7-2 to TRBJ2-3; 7 bases are shared with TRBD1. J gave up 1 base and V 2 bases, and 9 bases lay outside the gene matches. The V gene's germline CDR1 is SGHTA and CDR2 FQGNSA. This CDR3 comprises 17 residues. The DNA of the CDR3 is TGTGCCAGCAGCTTATGGGTCGGCGACAGGGGCACAGATACGCAGTATTTT. Translated: CASSLWVGDRGTDTQYF.

This sequence joins TRBV29-1 and TRBJ2-7; 7 positions match TRBD1. CDR3 length equals 13 residues. After removal of 5 bases from V and 5 bases from J, the junction contained 9 bases not matched to a gene. Germline CDR1 SQVTM, CDR2 ANQGSEA. The CDR3 is CSVMRQGRDEQYF. For the CDR3, the DNA is TGCAGCGTTATGAGACAGGGTCGGGACGAGCAGTACTTC.

Note on this clone: This specimen includes other DNA sequences encoding the same CDR3. The J gene is TRBJ2-7, the V gene TRBV18; 7 bases align to TRBD1. V dropped 1 base and J dropped 0; count of bases not matched to a gene: 3. CDR1 and CDR2 (germline): KGHSH, LQKENI. This CDR3 has 15 amino acids. In nucleotides, the CDR3 is TGTGCCAGCTCACCACTGGCAGGGGGCTCCTACGAGCAGTACTTC. Translation: CASSPLAGGSYEQYF.

The rearrangement uses TRBV28 and TRBJ2-5, with D perhaps TRBD1 (5 bases). Trimming removed 6 bases at V and 2 bases at J, with 10 bases between. The CDR3 totals 13 residues. Germline lookup yields CDR1 MDHEN and CDR2 SYDVKM. DNA for the CDR3: TGTGCCAGCAGCCCCCGACAGCAAGAGACCCAGTACTTC. It translates to CASSPRQQETQYF.

The chain employs TRBV15 and TRBJ1-1; no reliable D call. Trimming stripped 4 bases from V and 6 bases from J, with 12 bases between. CDR1 is LNHNV and CDR2 is YYDKDF in the germline V gene (reference sequence). The length of the CDR3 is 13 residues. The CDR3 spells CATSTRLGAEAFF. As DNA, the CDR3 is TGTGCCACCAGCACGAGGCTCGGGGCTGAAGCTTTCTTT.

The chain has TRBV2 and TRBJ2-7, with TRBD2 matching over 7 bases. The J segment lost 5 bases and the V segment lost 2 bases, leaving 6 bases of the junction unmatched. The germline V gene encodes CDR1 SNHLY and CDR2 FYNNEI. The CDR3 totals 14 residues. The CDR3 protein is CASSENGLVHEQYF. CDR3 sequence (DNA): TGTGCCAGCAGTGAAAATGGACTAGTCCACGAGCAGTACTTC.

The chain recombines TRBV7-8 with TRBJ1-5; D may be TRBD1 (6 bases). V lost 4 bases, J lost 5 bases, and 12 bases lay in between. CDR3 size: 14 residues. The germline gives CDR1 SGHVS, CDR2 FQNEAQ. CDR3 loop: CASSSAGGHQPQHF. The CDR3 DNA sequence: TGTGCCAGCAGCTCCGCCGGGGGGCATCAGCCCCAGCATTTT.

The chain combines TRBV10-3 with TRBJ2-1; 8 bases map to TRBD2. Germline CDR1 and CDR2: ENHRY and SYGVKD. This CDR3 comprises 13 residues. Unmatched junction bases numbered 13, after V lost 11 bases and J lost 10 bases. The CDR3 loop is CAASGTSLREQFF. In DNA, the CDR3 is TGTGCCGCATCAGGGACTAGTTTGAGGGAGCAGTTCTTC.

Only one count was recorded for this clone. The V call is TRBV4-3, the J call TRBJ1-3; unclear D gene. Looked up from germline, CDR1 is LGHNA and CDR2 is YSLEER. The CDR3 extends over 15 amino acids. Trimming left V 2 bases short and J 0 bases short, with 8 bases between. CDR3 sequence (DNA): TGCGCCAGCAGCCAATCATCAACCTCTGGAAACACCATATATTTT. Its protein is CASSQSSTSGNTIYF.

The J gene is TRBJ2-3, the V gene TRBV9; D is undetermined. This CDR3 region has 16 residues. Trimming pared 0 bases from V and 0 bases from J, leaving 11 bases between. Germline V gives CDR1 SGDLS, CDR2 YYNGEE. The CDR3 region is CASSVVNWISTDTQYF. CDR3 DNA: TGTGCCAGCAGCGTAGTGAATTGGATAAGCACAGATACGCAGTATTTT.

This chain connects TRBV5-1 to TRBJ1-5; no clear D. This CDR3 is built from 15 residues. Trimming stripped 0 bases from V and 0 bases from J, with 7 bases between. Germline assignment: CDR1 SGHRS and CDR2 YFSETQ. In DNA form, the CDR3 reads TGCGCCAGCAGCTTGGAAGACGGTAGCAATCAGCCCCAGCATTTT. It is translated as CASSLEDGSNQPQHF.

The chain uses TRBV4-1 and TRBJ1-1; D call uncertain. This CDR3 region has 13 residues. V gave up 3 bases and J gave up 1 base, with 6 bases separating them. Germline lookup yields CDR1 MGHRA and CDR2 YSYEKL. CDR3 DNA sequence: TGCGCCAGCAGCCAGTTTGGGAACACTGAAGCTTTCTTT. It is translated as CASSQFGNTEAFF.

In its sample, this clone was seen once. The gene calls are TRBV7-2 and TRBJ2-1; the match to TRBD2 covers 8 bases. Trimming cost V 5 bases and J 4 bases; bases outside gene matches: 10. CDR3 size: 16 residues. Germline CDR1 is SGHTA and CDR2 is FQGNSA. The CDR3 region is CASSARLARSYNEQFF. DNA of the CDR3: TGTGCCAGCAGCGCTCGACTAGCGAGAAGTTACAATGAGCAGTTCTTC.

V gene TRBV29-1 combines with J gene TRBJ1-2; D unclear. Trimming removed 7 bases from V and 7 bases from J, with 13 bases in between. Germline V gives CDR1 SQVTM, CDR2 ANQGSEA. The CDR3 sequence is 11 residues long. For the CDR3, the DNA is TGCAGCGCCCCCGCGGGGAGTGGCTACACCTTC. Amino acids: CSAPAGSGYTF.

The J gene is TRBJ2-1, the V gene TRBV9; TRBD2 aligns across 11 bases. Germline assignment: CDR1 SGDLS and CDR2 YYNGEE. Trimming cost V 3 bases and J 8 bases; bases outside gene matches: 7. CDR3 size: 15 residues. As DNA, the CDR3 is TGTGCCAGCAGCGCGAGACTAGCGGGACTCTATGAGCAGTTCTTC. Translation: CASSARLAGLYEQFF.

The chain couples TRBV27 to TRBJ2-1, with TRBD2 matching 9 bases. The length of the CDR3 is 17 residues. CDR1 is MNHEY, CDR2 SMNVEV, per germline (reference sequence). The ends lost 3 bases at V and 7 bases at J; junction bases unmatched: 13. CDR3 residues: CASSFRALAGVGNEQFF. The CDR3 coding sequence is TGTGCCAGCAGTTTCCGGGCGTTAGCGGGAGTTGGTAATGAGCAGTTCTTC.

The chain has TRBV28 and TRBJ1-4, with D perhaps TRBD1 (5 bases). CDR1 MDHEN and CDR2 SYDVKM come from the germline V gene. This CDR3 has 15 amino acids. The ends were cut back, 6 bases at V and 8 bases at J, with 19 bases in the middle. The chain's CDR3 is CASSSKGRIWEKLFF. The DNA of the CDR3 is TGTGCCAGCAGCTCGAAGGGGCGCATATGGGAAAAACTGTTTTTT. The variable domain in full, completed from reference TRBV28 and TRBJ1-4, reads DVKVTQSSRYLVKRTGEKVFLECVQDMDHENMFWYRQDPGLGLRLIYFSYDVKMKEKGDIPEGYSVSREKKERFSLILESASTNQTSMYLCASSSKGRIWEKLFFGSGTQLSVL.

V gene TRBV27 combines with J gene TRBJ2-3; D call uncertain. Germline V CDR1 and CDR2: MNHEY, SMNVEV (reference sequence). Trimming stripped 5 bases from V and 5 bases from J, with 20 bases between. This CDR3 has 16 amino acids. In DNA, the CDR3 is TGTGCCAGCAGTCCTTTTTCTGGGGATTTCGGAGATACGCAGTATTTT. It codes for CASSPFSGDFGDTQYF.